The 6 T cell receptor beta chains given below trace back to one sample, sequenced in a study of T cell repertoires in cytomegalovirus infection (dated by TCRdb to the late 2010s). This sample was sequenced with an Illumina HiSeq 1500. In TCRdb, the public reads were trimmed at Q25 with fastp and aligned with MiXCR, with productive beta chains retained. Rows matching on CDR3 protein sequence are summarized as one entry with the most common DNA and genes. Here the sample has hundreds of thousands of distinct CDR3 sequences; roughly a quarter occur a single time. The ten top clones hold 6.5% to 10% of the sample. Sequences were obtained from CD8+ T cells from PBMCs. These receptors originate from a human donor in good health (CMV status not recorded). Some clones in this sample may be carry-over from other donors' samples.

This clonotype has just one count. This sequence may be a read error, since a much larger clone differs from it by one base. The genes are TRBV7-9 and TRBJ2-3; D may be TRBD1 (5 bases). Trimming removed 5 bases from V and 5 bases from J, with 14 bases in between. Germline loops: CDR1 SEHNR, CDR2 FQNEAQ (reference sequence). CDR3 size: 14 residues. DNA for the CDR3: TGTGCCAGCAGCCCAGACCAGGGTGAAGATACGCAGTATTTT. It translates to CASSPDQGEDTQYF.

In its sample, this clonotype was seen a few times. The CDR3 bases are TGTGCCAGCATGAGCAGTCGGACTAGCGGGGGGCTTGCAGATACGCAGTATTTT. Translating gives CASMSSRTSGGLADTQYF. The chain carries TRBV2 and TRBJ2-3; 14 nucleotides match TRBD2. From germline, CDR1 is SNHLY and CDR2 FYNNEI. The CDR3 sequence is 18 residues long. The ends lost 7 bases at V and 4 bases at J; junction bases unmatched: 13.

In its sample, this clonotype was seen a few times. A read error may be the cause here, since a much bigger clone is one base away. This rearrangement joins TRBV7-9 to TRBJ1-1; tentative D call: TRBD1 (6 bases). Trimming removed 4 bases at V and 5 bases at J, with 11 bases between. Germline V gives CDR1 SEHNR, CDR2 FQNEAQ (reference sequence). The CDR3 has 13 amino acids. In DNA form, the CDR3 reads TGTGCCAGCAGCTCAGGGGAAGGGACTGAAGCTTTCTTT. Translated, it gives CASSSGEGTEAFF.

This CDR3 reads CASSSSGTIYGYTF. DNA for the CDR3: TGTGCCAGCAGTTCGTCCGGGACAATATATGGCTACACCTTC. V is TRBV27 and J is TRBJ1-2; TRBD1 is a possible D gene (6 bases). Germline V lookup: CDR1 MNHEY, CDR2 SMNVEV (reference sequence). Trimming left V 4 bases short and J 5 bases short, with 14 bases between. This CDR3 region has 14 residues.

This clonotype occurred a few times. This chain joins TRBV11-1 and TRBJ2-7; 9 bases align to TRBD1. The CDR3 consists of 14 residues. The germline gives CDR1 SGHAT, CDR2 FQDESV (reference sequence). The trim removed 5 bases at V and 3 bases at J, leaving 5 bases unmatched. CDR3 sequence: CASSPDRGLYEQYF. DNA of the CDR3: TGTGCCAGCAGCCCGGACAGGGGCCTCTACGAGCAGTACTTC.

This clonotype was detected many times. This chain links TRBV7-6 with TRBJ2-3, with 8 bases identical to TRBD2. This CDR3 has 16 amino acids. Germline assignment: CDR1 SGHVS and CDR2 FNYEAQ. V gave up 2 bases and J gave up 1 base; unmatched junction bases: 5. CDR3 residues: CASSLNSGGRTDTQYF. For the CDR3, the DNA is TGTGCCAGCAGCTTAAACAGCGGGGGCCGCACAGATACGCAGTATTTT.